This record concerns one T cell receptor beta chain sequence. Its antigen is not identified. Survey-depth immunoSEQ sequencing covered TCR beta CDR3 regions. Some clones are missing from TCRdb's copy, which holds only in-frame ones; the method was immunoSEQ multiplex PCR. The sample lists roughly 4,000 clones; around 70% were seen once. This sample is part of a study of CD8 T cell repertoires and HIV-1 epitope variants. Sequencing used cultured CD8+ T cells derived from PBMCs. This clonotype originated in a male donor with HIV.

The CDR3 loop reads CASSQGTGDTEAFF. The CDR3 bases are TGCGCCAGCAGCCAAGGGACAGGGGACACTGAAGCTTTCTTT. The V gene is TRBV4-3, the J gene TRBJ1-1; 9 bases are shared with TRBD1. The trim removed 1 base at V and 3 bases at J, leaving 0 bases unmatched. The CDR3 has 14 amino acids. The V gene's germline CDR1 is LGHNA and CDR2 YSLEER.